The rows below give T cell receptor beta chains drawn from one sample of a study of cytomegalovirus exposure and HLA in healthy donors. Only in-frame clones appear in the TCRdb table, and some are missing; sequencing was by immunoSEQ multiplex PCR. The sample holds 170,000 or so clones, roughly 78% seen once. The source material was PBMCs. The source is a woman aged 50 to 60 in good health and CMV-seropositive. Both conserved end residues are part of each CDR3. Each record gives: clone size, V gene, J gene, D gene, CDR3 protein, CDR3 DNA. The D gene is left open where the match is weak. Where a row states a size, it is once, few, many or the class of an expanded clone; other rows omit it.

.	TRBV6-5	TRBJ1-1	.	CASSYSWELGTEAFF	TGTGCCAGCAGTTACAGTTGGGAGTTGGGAACTGAAGCTTTCTTT
.	TRBV11-2	TRBJ2-7	.	CASRLSALRDYEQYF	TGTGCCAGCAGGTTGAGTGCGCTGAGGGACTACGAGCAGTACTTC
once	TRBV6-4	TRBJ2-3	.	CASRTPADVGRDTQYF	TGTGCCAGCAGGACCCCCGCGGATGTCGGTAGGGATACGCAGTATTTT
.	TRBV14	TRBJ1-4	.	CASSLEQRTYEKLFF	TGTGCCAGCAGCCTTGAACAGCGGACCTATGAAAAACTGTTTTTT
.	TRBV19	TRBJ1-2	.	CASIGAGDGYTF	TGTGCCAGCATAGGGGCAGGGGATGGCTACACCTTC
.	TRBV7-3	TRBJ1-1	.	CASSQGGHEAFF	TGTGCCAGCAGCCAGGGAGGGCACGAAGCTTTCTTT
.	TRBV11-3	TRBJ2-7	TRBD1	CASIPINRDRGPYEQYF	TGTGCCAGCATCCCAATAAACCGGGACAGGGGACCCTACGAGCAGTACTTC
.	TRBV6-5	TRBJ2-7	TRBD2	CASRPGLAREKQYF	TGTGCCAGCCGGCCGGGACTAGCGAGGGAGAAGCAGTACTTC
.	TRBV6-5	TRBJ2-5	TRBD1	CASSYLGQQETQYF	TGTGCCAGCAGTTACCTGGGACAGCAAGAGACCCAGTACTTC
.	TRBV6-1	TRBJ1-2	TRBD1	CASTPDRGHYGYTF	TGTGCCAGCACCCCGGACAGGGGGCACTATGGCTACACCTTC
.	TRBV4-2	TRBJ2-4	TRBD1	CASSQTGGAKNIQYF	TGTGCCAGCAGCCAAACAGGGGGGGCCAAAAACATTCAGTACTTC